The 20 T cell receptor beta chains below were found in one sample sequenced in a study of blood T cell repertoires in COVID-19. The assay was immunoSEQ multiplex PCR, and TCRdb's table has in-frame clones only and misses some. Found here are about 170,000 clones, around 82% of them singletons; the top ten hold roughly 20%. The specimen sequenced was peripheral blood. The receptors shown here come from a woman between 65 and 79 years old who had recovered from COVID-19.

The chain joins TRBV9 to TRBJ2-3; 8 bases are a match to TRBD2. CDR3 length: 16 amino acids. V lost 0 bases, J lost 6 bases, and 9 bases stayed unmatched. Germline assignment: CDR1 SGDLS and CDR2 YYNGEE. CDR3 region: CASSVVGGLVADTQYF. The DNA of the CDR3 is TGTGCCAGCAGCGTAGTAGGGGGACTAGTGGCGGATACGCAGTATTTT.

The rearrangement joins TRBV5-1 to TRBJ2-3; 9 positions match TRBD2. This CDR3 has 16 amino acids. Germline CDR1 and CDR2: SGHRS and YFSETQ. V lost 0 bases and J lost 1; bases outside the gene matches: 3. For the CDR3, the DNA is TGCGCCAGCAGCTTGGTTGCTAGCGGGGGCACAGATACGCAGTATTTT. This gives the protein CASSLVASGGTDTQYF.

J is TRBJ2-5 and V is TRBV28, with D tentatively TRBD1 (6 bases). CDR1 is MDHEN and CDR2 is SYDVKM in the germline V gene. The CDR3 is 13 residues long. The V end lost 7 bases, the J end lost 4 bases, and 13 bases lay between the germline ends. The DNA for the CDR3 is TGTGCCAGCACCCCGGGACACTCAGAGACCCAGTACTTC. Residues: CASTPGHSETQYF.

The rearrangement uses TRBV14 and TRBJ1-2, with D uncertain. The germline V gene has CDR1 SGHDN and CDR2 FVKESK. V was cut by 0 bases and J by 4 bases, with 6 bases left in between. The CDR3 sequence is 13 residues long. The CDR3 DNA sequence: TGTGCCAGCAGCCAAGAAGAGATCTATGGCTACACCTTC. It encodes CASSQEEIYGYTF.

V and J are TRBV7-3 and TRBJ2-3; perhaps TRBD2 as D (5 bases). The CDR3 sequence is 13 residues long. Trimming shortened V by 5 bases and J by 6 bases, and 12 bases separated the two germline ends. CDR1 and CDR2 (germline): SGHTA, FQGTGA. DNA of the CDR3: TGTGCCAGCAGCCCCTACACGGGGGATACGCAGTATTTT. It codes for CASSPYTGDTQYF.

This clone was observed a single time. The CDR3: CASSPLRYEQYF. The CDR3 nucleotides are TGTGCCAGCAGTCCCCTCCGCTACGAGCAGTACTTC. The chain couples TRBV28 to TRBJ2-7; unclear D gene. The CDR3 length is 12 residues. CDR1 is MDHEN and CDR2 is SYDVKM in the germline V gene. V lost 5 bases, J lost 3 bases, and 8 bases lay in between.

The J gene is TRBJ2-7, the V gene TRBV5-1; possibly TRBD1 for D (6 bases). CDR1 is SGHRS and CDR2 is YFSETQ in the germline V gene. The CDR3 consists of 13 residues. Deletions cut 4 bases from V and 3 bases from J, with 11 bases between. For the CDR3, the DNA is TGCGCCAGCAGCCGGGTCAGGGGCTACGAGCAGTACTTC. The encoded protein is CASSRVRGYEQYF.

This chain links TRBV18 with TRBJ1-4; tentatively, D is TRBD1 (5 bases). Germline V gene lookup returns CDR1 KGHSH and CDR2 LQKENI. This CDR3 comprises 14 residues. Trimming took 2 bases from V and 8 from J, leaving 12 bases between them. CDR3 amino acids: CASSPKQGGEKLFF. CDR3 nucleotides: TGTGCCAGCTCACCAAAGCAGGGTGGCGAAAAACTGTTTTTT. Looking up the rest from reference TRBV18 and TRBJ1-4 gives the full variable domain: NAGVMQNPRHLVRRRGQEARLRCSPMKGHSHVYWYRQLPEEGLKFMVYLQKENIIDESGMPKERFSAEFPKEGPSILRIQQVVRGDSAAYFCASSPKQGGEKLFFGSGTQLSVL.

J is TRBJ1-1 and V is TRBV7-9; 11 bases are a match to TRBD1. V was pared by 5 bases and J by 2 bases, with 4 bases of the junction left unmatched. The germline gives CDR1 SEHNR, CDR2 FQNEAQ (reference sequence). CDR3 length: 15 amino acids. In nucleotides, the CDR3 is TGTGCCAGCAGCCCCCGGACAGGGGGCAACACTGAAGCTTTCTTT. Translated: CASSPRTGGNTEAFF.

V is TRBV30 and J is TRBJ2-7, with 8 bases matching TRBD1. V trimming: 5 bases; J trimming: 6 bases; junction bases outside the gene matches: 9. Germline V gene sequence: CDR1 GTSNPN, CDR2 SVGIG (reference sequence). The CDR3 runs 13 residues. CDR3 DNA: TGTGCCTGGGGTGGGGACAGGTCCACCGAGCAGTACTTC. The encoded protein is CAWGGDRSTEQYF.

This chain joins TRBV18 and TRBJ2-7; D unclear. This CDR3 is 15 amino acids long. Deletions cut 0 bases from V and 0 bases from J, with 9 bases between. CDR1 and CDR2 (germline): KGHSH, LQKENI. This chain's CDR3 is CASSPPGTPSYEQYF. CDR3 nucleotide sequence: TGTGCCAGCTCACCACCGGGCACCCCCTCCTACGAGCAGTACTTC. Filled out from reference TRBV18 and TRBJ2-7, the complete variable domain reads NAGVMQNPRHLVRRRGQEARLRCSPMKGHSHVYWYRQLPEEGLKFMVYLQKENIIDESGMPKERFSAEFPKEGPSILRIQQVVRGDSAAYFCASSPPGTPSYEQYFGPGTRLTVT.

The V and J genes are TRBV4-2 and TRBJ1-4; tentative D call: TRBD1 (6 bases). The CDR3 runs 19 residues. Germline lookup yields CDR1 LGHNA and CDR2 YNFKEQ. Trimming removed 0 bases from V and 8 bases from J, with 25 bases in between. In nucleotides, the CDR3 is TGTGCCAGCAGCCAAGATCCCCGCGTCTTCCAGGGGCTAGGGGAAAAACTGTTTTTT. As protein: CASSQDPRVFQGLGEKLFF.

The chain carries TRBV6-2 or TRBV6-3 and TRBJ2-1; D not resolved. CDR1 and CDR2 from the germline V gene are MNHEY and SVGEGT. The CDR3 is 13 amino acids. Trimming removed 6 bases from V and 7 bases from J, with 13 bases in between. CDR3 residues: CASSPPTRNEQFF. CDR3 nucleotide sequence: TGTGCCAGCAGCCCCCCTACGAGGAATGAGCAGTTCTTC.

The V call is TRBV5-1, the J call TRBJ2-2, with D perhaps TRBD2 (6 bases). The CDR3 spans 15 residues. Germline V lookup: CDR1 SGHRS, CDR2 YFSETQ. The ends were cut back, 0 bases at V and 6 bases at J, with 12 bases in the middle. The CDR3 DNA sequence: TGCGCCAGCAGCTTGGTTGCGGGGCCACCCGGGGAGCTGTTTTTT. This translates into CASSLVAGPPGELFF.

The rearrangement uses TRBV18 and TRBJ1-1; the D gene is possibly TRBD1 (5 bases). V was shortened by 3 bases and J by 7 bases, with 15 bases between the two germline ends. Germline assignment: CDR1 KGHSH and CDR2 LQKENI. This CDR3 contains 14 residues. The CDR3 DNA reads TGTGCCAGCTCACCCAACGCCCAGGGAGGTGAAGCTTTCTTT. Translated, it gives CASSPNAQGGEAFF.

This clone was counted between two and nine times. The CDR3 loop reads CASSQVPGLDIQYF. Written as DNA, the CDR3 is TGTGCCAGCAGCCAAGTCCCAGGGTTAGACATTCAGTACTTC. V and J are TRBV4-2 and TRBJ2-4, with TRBD1 as a possible D gene (5 bases). The CDR3 loop spans 14 amino acids. The ends were cut back, 1 base at V and 8 bases at J, with 12 bases in the middle. Germline values: CDR1 LGHNA, CDR2 YNFKEQ.

V usage is TRBV7-2 and J usage is TRBJ1-5; D is ambiguous. V was pared by 5 bases and J by 6 bases, with 8 bases between. CDR1 and CDR2 from the germline V gene are SGHTA and FQGNSA. The CDR3 length is 12 residues. CDR3 amino acids: CASSPPFQPQHF. The CDR3 region has the DNA TGTGCCAGCAGCCCCCCATTTCAGCCCCAGCATTTT.

The rearrangement uses TRBV6-6 and TRBJ2-3; 12 nucleotides line up with TRBD2. Germline V gene sequence: CDR1 MNHNY, CDR2 SVGAGI (reference sequence). Trimming removed 8 bases from V and 6 bases from J; junction bases left unmatched: 6. The CDR3 has 14 residues. The CDR3 spells CASCETSGSDTQYF. Written as DNA, the CDR3 is TGTGCCAGCTGCGAGACTAGCGGGAGTGATACGCAGTATTTT.

This chain connects TRBV7-2 to TRBJ2-7; 11 bases line up with TRBD2. Germline CDR1 and CDR2: SGHTA and FQGNSA. This CDR3 has 15 residues. V was pared by 6 bases and J by 6 bases, with 10 bases of the junction left unmatched. CDR3 amino acids: CASRPTSGKTSEQYF. DNA of the CDR3: TGTGCCAGCAGGCCGACTAGCGGGAAGACGTCCGAGCAGTACTTC.

The V call is TRBV2, the J call TRBJ1-6; 7 bases map to TRBD1. CDR3 length equals 15 residues. Trimming at V came to 8 bases and at J to 6 bases, leaving 10 bases not matched to a gene. Germline V gene lookup returns CDR1 SNHLY and CDR2 FYNNEI. The CDR3 protein is CASGRQTGTNSPLHF. As DNA, the CDR3 is TGTGCCAGCGGAAGACAGACAGGGACTAATTCACCCCTCCACTTT.